This T cell receptor (beta chain) was profiled in a study of cytomegalovirus exposure and HLA in healthy donors. Data came from immunoSEQ multiplex PCR; TCRdb stores just in-frame clones and leaves some out. The table has about 130,000 clones, over 80% seen once. Germline loops: CDR1 SGHAT, CDR2 FQNNGV. The ends lost 5 bases at V and 6 bases at J; junction bases unmatched: 15. This CDR3 has 17 amino acids. Sequencing was done on a sample of PBMCs. The origin of this receptor is a woman aged 25 to 39 in good health and CMV-seropositive. The chain couples TRBV11-2 to TRBJ1-4; TRBD1 agrees at 7 bases. The CDR3 spells CASSRRGQTTSDEKLFF. The CDR3 nucleotides read TGTGCCAGCAGCCGAAGGGGACAGACAACTTCCGATGAAAAACTGTTTTTT.